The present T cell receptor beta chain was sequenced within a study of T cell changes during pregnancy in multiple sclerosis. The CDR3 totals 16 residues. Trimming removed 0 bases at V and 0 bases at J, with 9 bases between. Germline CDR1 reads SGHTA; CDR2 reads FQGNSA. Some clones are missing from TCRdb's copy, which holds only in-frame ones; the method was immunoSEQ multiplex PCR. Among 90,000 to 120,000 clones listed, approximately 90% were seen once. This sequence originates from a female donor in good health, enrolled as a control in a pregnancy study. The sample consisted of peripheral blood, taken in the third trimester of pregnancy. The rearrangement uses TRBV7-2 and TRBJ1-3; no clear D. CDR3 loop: CASSLAGIYSGNTIYF. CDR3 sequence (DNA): TGTGCCAGCAGCTTAGCGGGCATCTACTCTGGAAACACCATATATTTT.